The 32 T cell receptor beta chains below come from one sample, sequenced in a study of blood T cell repertoires in COVID-19. Method: immunoSEQ multiplex PCR; TCRdb's copy keeps in-frame clones and lacks some. The sample includes 250,000 to 300,000 clones, approximately 90% seen only once; the top ten take around 3.5%. Material: peripheral blood. These receptors came from a woman aged 40 to 49 with acute or convalescent COVID-19.

This chain joins TRBV7-2 and TRBJ1-1; 9 positions match TRBD1. The CDR3 extends over 14 amino acids. With V trimmed by 5 bases and J by 3 bases, 4 bases remained unmatched. Per germline, CDR1 SGHTA and CDR2 FQGNSA. CDR3 bases: TGTGCCAGCAGCGACAGGGGGGGAGACACTGAAGCTTTCTTT. It codes for CASSDRGGDTEAFF.

This clone was counted once. The chain uses TRBV11-2 and TRBJ1-2, with a possible D match to TRBD1 (5 bases). Germline V CDR1 and CDR2: SGHAT, FQNNGV. CDR3 length equals 12 residues. Trimming left V 4 bases short and J 7 bases short, with 10 bases between. As DNA, the CDR3 is TGTGCCAGCAGCTCCGGGGGAAGTGGCTACACCTTC. Protein product: CASSSGGSGYTF.

The chain links TRBV10-3 to TRBJ1-3; 10 bases match TRBD1. In germline, CDR1 is ENHRY, CDR2 SYGVKD. This CDR3 is built from 14 residues. With V trimmed by 7 bases and J by 2 bases, 2 bases remained unmatched. The CDR3 nucleotides are TGTGCCATCATTGGACAGGGGGCTGGAAACACCATATATTTT. Residues: CAIIGQGAGNTIYF.

The chain links TRBV12-3 or TRBV12-4 to TRBJ1-2, with D perhaps matching TRBD1 (6 bases). Trimming left V 5 bases short and J 7 bases short, with 11 bases between. This CDR3 has 12 residues. Here the CDR3 DNA reads TGTGCCAGCAGTCCCGGGACACGTGGCTACACCTTC. Translating it yields CASSPGTRGYTF.

CDR3 sequence: CASSDGRGEETQYF. Written as DNA, the CDR3 is TGCGCCAGCAGCGACGGTCGGGGAGAAGAGACCCAGTACTTC. The chain recombines TRBV5-1 with TRBJ2-5; tentative D call: TRBD2 (5 bases). The CDR3 length is 14 residues. Germline CDR1 SGHRS, CDR2 YFSETQ. Trimming left V 4 bases short and J 3 bases short, with 13 bases between.

The chain is built from TRBV5-1 and TRBJ1-1; the D is unclear. Germline V gene lookup returns CDR1 SGHRS and CDR2 YFSETQ. V lost 0 bases and J 7 bases, leaving 13 bases between the germline ends. The CDR3 spans 14 residues. The CDR3 bases are TGCGCCAGCAGCTTGGACTCCTTCACGCTTGAAGCTTTCTTT. It specifies CASSLDSFTLEAFF.

The rearrangement uses TRBV6-5 and TRBJ2-2; 7 nucleotides align to TRBD1. Losses at the gene ends were 8 bases for V and 4 bases for J; bases not matched to a gene: 4. This CDR3 spans 13 amino acids. Germline loops: CDR1 MNHEY, CDR2 SVGAGI. The CDR3 region is CASGRDSTGELFF. CDR3 coding DNA: TGTGCCAGCGGTCGGGACAGCACCGGGGAGCTGTTTTTT.

This rearrangement joins TRBV5-6 to TRBJ2-1, with D perhaps TRBD1 (5 bases). This CDR3 spans 16 amino acids. The germline V gene encodes CDR1 SGHDT and CDR2 YYEEEE. V was pared by 0 bases and J by 0 bases, with 10 bases between. The CDR3: CASSLVTASSYNEQFF. CDR3 sequence (DNA): TGTGCCAGCAGCTTGGTGACAGCAAGCTCCTACAATGAGCAGTTCTTC.

The rearrangement uses TRBV15 and TRBJ2-1; 10 bases match TRBD2. Germline V lookup: CDR1 LNHNV, CDR2 YYDKDF (reference sequence). The CDR3 totals 17 residues. V trimming: 5 bases; J trimming: 5 bases; junction bases outside the gene matches: 12. As DNA, the CDR3 is TGTGCCACCAGCGGAGCGGGACTAGCGATTTTCCACAATGAGCAGTTCTTC. Its protein is CATSGAGLAIFHNEQFF.

The chain links TRBV19 to TRBJ1-5, with 7 bases fitting TRBD1. The CDR3 extends over 13 amino acids. The germline CDR1 and CDR2 sequences are LNHDA and SQIVND (reference sequence). V lost 5 bases and J lost 4; bases outside the gene matches: 2. The CDR3 here is CASSPGQNQPQHF. The CDR3 region has the DNA TGTGCCAGTAGTCCGGGACAGAATCAGCCCCAGCATTTT. Variable domain in full (rest from reference TRBV19 and TRBJ1-5): DGGITQSPKYLFRKEGQNVTLSCEQNLNHDAMYWYRQDPGQGLRLIYYSQIVNDFQKGDIAEGYSVSREKKESFPLTVTSAQKNPTAFYLCASSPGQNQPQHFGDGTRLSIL.

The chain links TRBV9 to TRBJ1-2; 7 nucleotides align to TRBD1. The V and J ends lost 3 bases and 8 bases, in that order; junction bases with no gene match: 13. This CDR3 has 15 residues. The germline gives CDR1 SGDLS, CDR2 YYNGEE. As DNA, the CDR3 is TGTGCCAGCAGCGCCGGGACAGCCTTCTATGAGGGCTACACCTTC. Translated, it gives CASSAGTAFYEGYTF.

The chain recombines TRBV10-3 with TRBJ1-1; 12 nucleotides agree with TRBD1. Germline CDR1 and CDR2: ENHRY and SYGVKD. Germline trimming cut 8 bases from V and 3 bases from J; bases unmatched to any gene: 22. The CDR3 loop spans 20 amino acids. CDR3 in DNA: TGTGCCATCGGAAAGTTTGACCTAGGGACAGGGGGCGCAAGGGACACTGAAGCTTTCTTT. It yields the protein CAIGKFDLGTGGARDTEAFF.

This rearrangement joins TRBV12-3 or TRBV12-4 to TRBJ1-1; D not resolved. This CDR3 spans 12 amino acids. V lost 5 bases to trimming and J lost 1 base, with 5 bases between them. CDR3 sequence (DNA): TGTGCCAGCAGTACAGCGAACACTGAAGCTTTCTTT. It is translated as CASSTANTEAFF.

V and J are TRBV24-1 and TRBJ2-7, with D perhaps TRBD1 (5 bases). Germline V gene lookup returns CDR1 KGHDR and CDR2 SFDVKD. This CDR3 has 13 residues. Trimming left V 10 bases short and J 6 bases short, with 18 bases between. Here the CDR3 reads CATQEGADSEQYV. CDR3 DNA sequence: TGTGCCACTCAGGAAGGGGCAGATAGCGAGCAGTACGTC.

This clone was seen only a few times. V usage is TRBV2 and J usage is TRBJ1-2; possibly TRBD1 for D (6 bases). The CDR3 covers 15 residues. CDR1 and CDR2 from the germline V gene are SNHLY and FYNNEI. Between the trimmed V and J ends, which lost 7 bases and 2 bases, there was a span of 17 bases. DNA of the CDR3: TGTGCCAGCACCAAAGATGGGGGGGGCAACTATGGCTACACCTTC. It translates to CASTKDGGGNYGYTF.

This chain uses TRBV9 with TRBJ1-5; D gene uncertain. The CDR3 totals 15 residues. Germline-derived CDR1 and CDR2 are SGDLS and YYNGEE. Trimming stripped 0 bases from V and 0 bases from J, with 7 bases between. CDR3 residues: CASSVDGNSNQPQHF. The DNA of the CDR3 is TGTGCCAGCAGCGTAGACGGTAATAGCAATCAGCCCCAGCATTTT.

The genes are TRBV9 and TRBJ1-2; 9 positions match TRBD1. This CDR3 contains 15 residues. CDR1 is SGDLS and CDR2 is YYNGEE in the germline V gene. V shed 3 bases, J shed 6 bases, and the junction held 9 bases outside the gene matches. The CDR3 sequence: CASSARDRVEDGYTF. The CDR3 nucleotides read TGTGCCAGCAGCGCCCGGGACAGGGTCGAGGATGGCTACACCTTC. The entire variable domain, with the rest obtained from reference TRBV9 and TRBJ1-2, is as follows: DSGVTQTPKHLITATGQRVTLRCSPRSGDLSVYWYQQSLDQGLQFLIQYYNGEERAKGNILERFSAQQFPDLHSELNLSSLELGDSALYFCASSARDRVEDGYTFGSGTRLTVV.

This clone was found once. The chain links TRBV6-5 to TRBJ2-1; 8 bases line up with TRBD2. The germline CDR1 and CDR2 sequences are MNHEY and SVGAGI. Unmatched junction bases numbered 8, after V lost 7 bases and J lost 3 bases. The CDR3 has 15 residues. The CDR3 spells CASTSGGAVYNEQFF. CDR3 sequence (DNA): TGTGCCAGCACGTCCGGGGGGGCGGTCTACAATGAGCAGTTCTTC.

This clone showed up just once. CDR3 sequence (DNA): TGTGCCTGGCTAGGACAGGGGGATTCACCCCTCCACTTT. Amino acids: CAWLGQGDSPLHF. The chain has TRBV30 and TRBJ1-6; TRBD1 matches at 10 bases. CDR3 size: 13 residues. CDR1 is GTSNPN, CDR2 SVGIG, per germline (reference sequence). V lost 5 bases and J lost 8; bases outside the gene matches: 3.

This clone appeared a single time. The chain is built from TRBV24-1 and TRBJ2-5; D perhaps matches TRBD2 (5 bases). Germline V gene data show CDR1 as KGHDR and CDR2 as SFDVKD. The germline V and J ends were trimmed by 3 bases and 4 bases, with 8 bases remaining between them. The CDR3 has 13 amino acids. CDR3 nucleotides: TGTGCCACCAGTGATACGGGGTTAGAGACCCAGTACTTC. Encoded protein: CATSDTGLETQYF.

The CDR3 coding sequence is TGCGCCAGCAGCCAAGAGGGGACAGCTTATGGCTACACCTTC. It translates to CASSQEGTAYGYTF. The V and J genes are TRBV4-1 and TRBJ1-2; TRBD1 agrees at 7 bases. The CDR3 loop spans 14 amino acids. The J segment lost 5 bases and the V segment lost 0 bases, leaving 3 bases of the junction unmatched. From germline, CDR1 is MGHRA and CDR2 YSYEKL.

On this clone: Additional DNA sequences in this sample encode the identical CDR3. The CDR3: CASSLSGNTEAFF. The CDR3 DNA is TGTGCCAGCAGCTTATCAGGGAACACTGAAGCTTTCTTT. The V gene is TRBV7-3, the J gene TRBJ1-1; D unresolved. The CDR3 runs 13 residues. Per the germline V gene, CDR1 is SGHTA and CDR2 is FQGTGA. Deletions cut 2 bases from V and 1 base from J, with 5 bases between.

The rearrangement links TRBV19 to TRBJ1-1; D ambiguous. The germline CDR1 and CDR2 sequences are LNHDA and SQIVND (reference sequence). Trimming removed 5 bases from V and 5 bases from J, with 12 bases in between. The CDR3 is 13 amino acids. The CDR3 reads CASSLIGDTEAFF. In DNA form, the CDR3 reads TGTGCCAGTAGTTTAATCGGGGATACTGAAGCTTTCTTT.

The rearrangement links TRBV2 to TRBJ2-7; D possibly corresponds to TRBD2 (5 bases). The CDR3 has 14 residues. Deletions cut 7 bases from V and 4 bases from J, with 17 bases between. The germline V gene encodes CDR1 SNHLY and CDR2 FYNNEI. The CDR3 protein is CASKEVFGPYEQYV. The CDR3, as DNA: TGTGCCAGCAAGGAGGTGTTCGGGCCATACGAGCAGTACGTC.

The chain uses TRBV18 and TRBJ1-2, with D perhaps TRBD1 (6 bases). From germline, CDR1 is KGHSH and CDR2 LQKENI. This CDR3 contains 16 residues. The ends were cut back, 4 bases at V and 2 bases at J, with 17 bases in the middle. As DNA, the CDR3 is TGTGCCAGCTCACTGTATGGGGACACCATGAACTATGGCTACACCTTC. Its translation: CASSLYGDTMNYGYTF.

The chain carries TRBV18 and TRBJ1-4; a weak D match, TRBD1 (6 bases). The CDR3 covers 16 residues. V shed 6 bases and J shed 4 bases, with 18 bases lying between them. CDR1 and CDR2 from the germline V gene are KGHSH and LQKENI. CDR3 residues: CASSPLQGPNNEKLFF. In DNA, the CDR3 is TGTGCCAGCTCCCCTCTACAGGGACCGAATAATGAAAAACTGTTTTTT.

In DNA form, the CDR3 reads TGTGCCACCAGTGATTTGAGGAGGGTTGGAAATCAGCCCCAGCATTTT. As protein: CATSDLRRVGNQPQHF. The chain has TRBV24-1 and TRBJ1-5; D is ambiguous. The CDR3 is 16 residues long. V lost 0 bases and J lost 4, with 12 bases in between. CDR1 is KGHDR, CDR2 SFDVKD, per germline.

CDR3 bases: TGTGCCAGCAGTGTGAGGGAGAACACTGAAGCTTTCTTT. Translated, it gives CASSVRENTEAFF. The gene calls are TRBV6-4 and TRBJ1-1; no clear D gene. V lost 4 bases, J lost 1 base, and 7 bases lay in between. The CDR3 runs to 13 residues. Germline V CDR1 and CDR2: MRHNA, SNTAGT.

The chain is built from TRBV6-5 and TRBJ2-5; D is possibly TRBD2 (5 bases). V lost 6 bases, J lost 5 bases, and 10 bases lay in between. Germline V gene lookup returns CDR1 MNHEY and CDR2 SVGAGI. The CDR3 runs 12 residues. CDR3 in amino acids: CASSRDGETQYF. The CDR3 DNA is TGTGCCAGCAGCCGGGATGGCGAGACCCAGTACTTC.

On this clone: One end of the junction is discordant with germline, which a read error may explain. This rearrangement joins TRBV5-8 to TRBJ1-5; D not certain. The germline V gene encodes CDR1 SGHTS and CDR2 YDEGEE. This CDR3 is 15 amino acids long. CDR3 loop: CVSSVMHHRGQPQHF. CDR3 bases: TGTGTCAGCAGCGTGATGCACCACAGAGGGCAGCCCCAGCATTTT. The variable domain in full, with the rest retrieved from reference TRBV5-8 and TRBJ1-5, is EAGVTQSPTHLIKTRGQQATLRCSPISGHTSVYWYQQALGLGLQFLLWYDEGEERNRGNFPPRFSGRQFPNYSSELNVNALELEDSALYLCVSSVMHHRGQPQHFGDGTRLSIL.

The gene calls are TRBV19 and TRBJ1-1, with D uncertain. The CDR3 extends over 12 amino acids. Per the germline V gene, CDR1 is LNHDA and CDR2 is SQIVND (reference sequence). V was trimmed by 5 bases and J by 5 bases, leaving 9 bases between them. The CDR3 loop is CASSPRRTEAFF. CDR3 coding DNA: TGTGCCAGTAGTCCCAGGAGGACTGAAGCTTTCTTT.

The chain combines TRBV6-1 with TRBJ1-5, with unresolved D. This CDR3 spans 15 amino acids. The germline gives CDR1 MNHNS, CDR2 SASEGT. The ends were cut back, 2 bases at V and 4 bases at J, with 12 bases in the middle. For the CDR3, the DNA is TGTGCCAGCAGTGAATTGGAGGCGTCAAATCAGCCCCAGCATTTT. Translated, it gives CASSELEASNQPQHF.